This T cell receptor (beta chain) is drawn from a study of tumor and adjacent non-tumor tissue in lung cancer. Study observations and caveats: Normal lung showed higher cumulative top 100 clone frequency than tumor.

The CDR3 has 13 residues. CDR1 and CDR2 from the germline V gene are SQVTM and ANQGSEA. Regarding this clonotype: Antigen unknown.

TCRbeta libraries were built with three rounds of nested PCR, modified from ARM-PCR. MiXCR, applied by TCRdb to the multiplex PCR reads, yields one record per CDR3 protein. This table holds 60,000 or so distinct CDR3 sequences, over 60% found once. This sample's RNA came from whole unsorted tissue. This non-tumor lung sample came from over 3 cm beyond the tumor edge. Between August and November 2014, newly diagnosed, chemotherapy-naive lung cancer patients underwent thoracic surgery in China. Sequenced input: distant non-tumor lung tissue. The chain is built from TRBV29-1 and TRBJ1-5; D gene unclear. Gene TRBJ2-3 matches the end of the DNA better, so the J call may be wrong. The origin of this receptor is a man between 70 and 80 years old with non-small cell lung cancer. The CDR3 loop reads CSVVVTVNQPQYF. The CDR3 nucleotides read TGCAGCGTTGTAGTTACGGTCAATCAGCCCCAGTATTTT.